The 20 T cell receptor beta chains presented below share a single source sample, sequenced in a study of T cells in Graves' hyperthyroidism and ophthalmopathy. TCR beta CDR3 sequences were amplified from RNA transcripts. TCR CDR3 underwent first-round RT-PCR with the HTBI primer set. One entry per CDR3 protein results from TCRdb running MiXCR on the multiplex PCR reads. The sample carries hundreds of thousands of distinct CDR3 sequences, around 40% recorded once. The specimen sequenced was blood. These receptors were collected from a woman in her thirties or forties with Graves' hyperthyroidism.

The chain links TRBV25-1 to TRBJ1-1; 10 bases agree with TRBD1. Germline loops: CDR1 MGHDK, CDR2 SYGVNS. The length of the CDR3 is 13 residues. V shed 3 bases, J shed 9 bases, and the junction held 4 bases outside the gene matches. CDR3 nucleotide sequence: TGTGCCAGCAGTGACGTGACAGGGGGCAAAGCTTTCTTT. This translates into CASSDVTGGKAFF.

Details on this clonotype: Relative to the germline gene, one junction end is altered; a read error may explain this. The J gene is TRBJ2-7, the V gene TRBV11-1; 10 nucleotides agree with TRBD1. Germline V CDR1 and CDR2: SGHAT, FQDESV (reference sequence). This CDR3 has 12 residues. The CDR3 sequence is CASSWWGGTGVF. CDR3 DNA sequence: TGTGCCAGCAGCTGGTGGGGTGGGACAGGGGTCTTC.

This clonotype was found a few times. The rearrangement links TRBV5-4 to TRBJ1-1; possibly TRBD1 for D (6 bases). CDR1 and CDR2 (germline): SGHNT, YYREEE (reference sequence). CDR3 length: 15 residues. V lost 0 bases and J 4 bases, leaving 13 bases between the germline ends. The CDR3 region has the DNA TGTGCCAGCAGCTTGGAGGGGGGGGGAGGCACTGAAGCTTTCTTT. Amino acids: CASSLEGGGGTEAFF.

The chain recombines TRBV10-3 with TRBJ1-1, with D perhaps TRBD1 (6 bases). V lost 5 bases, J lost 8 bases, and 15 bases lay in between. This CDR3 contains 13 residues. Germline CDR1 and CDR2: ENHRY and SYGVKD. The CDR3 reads CAISRIPGAEAFF. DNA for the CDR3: TGTGCCATCAGTCGGATACCGGGGGCAGAAGCTTTCTTT.

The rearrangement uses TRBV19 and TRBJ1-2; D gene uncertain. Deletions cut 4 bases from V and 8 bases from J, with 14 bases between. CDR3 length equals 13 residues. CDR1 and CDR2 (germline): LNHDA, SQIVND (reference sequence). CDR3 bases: TGTGCCAGTAGTACCGGCGTTTTAAGAGGCTACACCTTC. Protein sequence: CASSTGVLRGYTF.

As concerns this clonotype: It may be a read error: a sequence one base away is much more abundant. This CDR3 is CASRSRQMNTEAFF. The CDR3 DNA is TGTGCCAGCAGATCCCGACAGATGAACACTGAAGCTTTCTTT. The chain recombines TRBV2 with TRBJ1-1; D perhaps matches TRBD1 (5 bases). V lost 6 bases and J lost 0, with 11 bases in between. CDR1 SNHLY and CDR2 FYNNEI come from the germline V gene. The CDR3 extends over 14 amino acids.

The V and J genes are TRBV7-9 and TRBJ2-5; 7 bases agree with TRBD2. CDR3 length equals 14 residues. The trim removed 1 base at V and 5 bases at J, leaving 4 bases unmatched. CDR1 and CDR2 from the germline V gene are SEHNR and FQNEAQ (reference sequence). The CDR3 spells CASSLELARETQYF. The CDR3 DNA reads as TGTGCCAGCAGCTTAGAACTAGCGAGGGAGACCCAGTACTTC. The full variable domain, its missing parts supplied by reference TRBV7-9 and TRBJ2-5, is DTGVSQNPRHKITKRGQNVTFRCDPISEHNRLYWYRQTLGQGPEFLTYFQNEAQLEKSRLLSDRFSAERPKGSFSTLEIQRTEQGDSAMYLCASSLELARETQYFGPGTRLLVL.

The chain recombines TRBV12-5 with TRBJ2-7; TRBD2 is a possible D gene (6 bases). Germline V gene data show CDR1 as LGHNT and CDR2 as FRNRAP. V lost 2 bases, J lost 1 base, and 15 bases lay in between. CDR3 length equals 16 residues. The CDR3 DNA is TGTGCTAGTGGTTTGTGGGGACTGCGTGGGTCCTACGAGCAGTACTTC. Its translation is CASGLWGLRGSYEQYF.

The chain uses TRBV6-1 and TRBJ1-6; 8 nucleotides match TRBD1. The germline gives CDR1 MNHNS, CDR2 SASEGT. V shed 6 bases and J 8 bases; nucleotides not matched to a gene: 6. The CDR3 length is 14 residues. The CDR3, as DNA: TGTGCCAGCAGCGGGACAGGTCGACATTCACCCCTCCACTTT. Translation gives CASSGTGRHSPLHF.

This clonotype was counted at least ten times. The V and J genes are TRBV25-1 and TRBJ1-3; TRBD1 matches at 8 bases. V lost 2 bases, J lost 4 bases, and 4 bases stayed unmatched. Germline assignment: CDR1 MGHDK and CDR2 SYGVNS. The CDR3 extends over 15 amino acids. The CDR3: CASSEPGDRGNTIYF. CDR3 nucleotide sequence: TGTGCCAGCAGTGAACCAGGGGACAGGGGAAACACCATATATTTT. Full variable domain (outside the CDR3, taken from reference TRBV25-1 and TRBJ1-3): EADIYQTPRYLVIGTGKKITLECSQTMGHDKMYWYQQDPGMELHLIHYSYGVNSTEKGDLSSESTVSRIRTEHFPLTLESARPSHTSQYLCASSEPGDRGNTIYFGEGSWLTVV.

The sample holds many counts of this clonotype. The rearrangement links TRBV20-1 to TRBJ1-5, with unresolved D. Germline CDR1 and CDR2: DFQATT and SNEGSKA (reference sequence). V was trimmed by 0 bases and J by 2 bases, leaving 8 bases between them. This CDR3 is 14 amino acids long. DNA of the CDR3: TGCAGTGCTAGAGAGATTGAGGGCAATCAGCCCCAGCATTTT. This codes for CSAREIEGNQPQHF.

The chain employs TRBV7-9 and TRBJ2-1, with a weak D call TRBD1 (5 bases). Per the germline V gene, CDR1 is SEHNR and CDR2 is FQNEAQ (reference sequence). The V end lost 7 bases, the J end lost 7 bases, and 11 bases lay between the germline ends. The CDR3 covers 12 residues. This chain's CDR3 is CASTGLRNEQFF. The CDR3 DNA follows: TGTGCCAGCACAGGGCTGAGGAATGAGCAGTTCTTC.

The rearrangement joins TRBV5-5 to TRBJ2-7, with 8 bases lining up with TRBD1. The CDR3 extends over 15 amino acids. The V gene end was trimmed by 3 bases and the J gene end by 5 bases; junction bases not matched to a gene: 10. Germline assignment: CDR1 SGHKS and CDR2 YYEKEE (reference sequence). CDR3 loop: CASSSDREGGHEQYF. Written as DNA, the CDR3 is TGTGCCAGCAGCTCGGACAGGGAAGGAGGCCACGAGCAGTACTTC.

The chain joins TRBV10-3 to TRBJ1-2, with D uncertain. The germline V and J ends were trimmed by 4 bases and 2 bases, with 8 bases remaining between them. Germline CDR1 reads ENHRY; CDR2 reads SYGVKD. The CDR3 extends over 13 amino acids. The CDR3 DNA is TGTGCCATCAGTGCGGCGGGAAACTATGGCTACACCTTC. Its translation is CAISAAGNYGYTF.

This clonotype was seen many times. CDR3 sequence (DNA): TGCAGCGAGAGACAGGAAGGTGAAACCTTC. Translation: CSERQEGETF. The chain has TRBV29-1 and TRBJ1-2; the D gene is possibly TRBD1 (6 bases). There are 10 residues in the CDR3. V dropped 7 bases and J dropped 14 bases, with 17 bases sitting between them. The germline CDR1 and CDR2 sequences are SQVTM and ANQGSEA.

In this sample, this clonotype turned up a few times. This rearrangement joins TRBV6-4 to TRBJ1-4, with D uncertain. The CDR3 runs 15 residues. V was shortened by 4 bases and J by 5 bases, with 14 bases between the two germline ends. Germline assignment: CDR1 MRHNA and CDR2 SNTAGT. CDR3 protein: CASSVVAGVNEKLFF. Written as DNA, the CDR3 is TGTGCCAGCAGTGTCGTGGCAGGCGTAAATGAAAAACTGTTTTTT.

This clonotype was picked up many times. CDR3 amino acids: CASSGRTGGYGYTF. The CDR3, as DNA: TGTGCCAGCAGCGGCAGGACAGGGGGCTATGGCTACACCTTC. The chain combines TRBV7-2 with TRBJ1-2; 10 bases fit TRBD1. After removal of 5 bases from V and 4 bases from J, the junction contained 4 bases not matched to a gene. This CDR3 region has 14 residues. CDR1 SGHTA and CDR2 FQGNSA come from the germline V gene.

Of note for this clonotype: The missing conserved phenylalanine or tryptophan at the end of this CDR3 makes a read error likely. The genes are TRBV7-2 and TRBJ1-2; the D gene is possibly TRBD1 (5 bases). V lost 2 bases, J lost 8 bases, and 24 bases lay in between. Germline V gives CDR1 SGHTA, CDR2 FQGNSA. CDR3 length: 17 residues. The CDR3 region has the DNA TGTGCCAGCAGCTTAACGCCCGGGACGGCTGATCTAGAAGGCTACACCCTC. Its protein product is CASSLTPGTADLEGYTL.

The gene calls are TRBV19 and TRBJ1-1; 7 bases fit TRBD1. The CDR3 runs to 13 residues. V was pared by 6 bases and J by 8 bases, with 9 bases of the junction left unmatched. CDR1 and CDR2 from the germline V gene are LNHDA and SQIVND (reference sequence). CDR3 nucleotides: TGTGCCAGTAGCTCACCCGGGACAGCCGAAGCTTTCTTT. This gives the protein CASSSPGTAEAFF.

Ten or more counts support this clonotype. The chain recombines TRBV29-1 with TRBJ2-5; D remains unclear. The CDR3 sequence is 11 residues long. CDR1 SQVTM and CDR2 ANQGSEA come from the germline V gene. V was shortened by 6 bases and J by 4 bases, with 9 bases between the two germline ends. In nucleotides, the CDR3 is TGCAGCGTCTCGAAGGGAGAGACCCAGTACTTC. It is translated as CSVSKGETQYF. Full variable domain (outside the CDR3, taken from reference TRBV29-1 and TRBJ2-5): SAVISQKPSRDICQRGTSLTIQCQVDSQVTMMFWYRQQPGQSLTLIATANQGSEATYESGFVIDKFPISRPNLTFSTLTVSNMSPEDSSIYLCSVSKGETQYFGPGTRLLVL.